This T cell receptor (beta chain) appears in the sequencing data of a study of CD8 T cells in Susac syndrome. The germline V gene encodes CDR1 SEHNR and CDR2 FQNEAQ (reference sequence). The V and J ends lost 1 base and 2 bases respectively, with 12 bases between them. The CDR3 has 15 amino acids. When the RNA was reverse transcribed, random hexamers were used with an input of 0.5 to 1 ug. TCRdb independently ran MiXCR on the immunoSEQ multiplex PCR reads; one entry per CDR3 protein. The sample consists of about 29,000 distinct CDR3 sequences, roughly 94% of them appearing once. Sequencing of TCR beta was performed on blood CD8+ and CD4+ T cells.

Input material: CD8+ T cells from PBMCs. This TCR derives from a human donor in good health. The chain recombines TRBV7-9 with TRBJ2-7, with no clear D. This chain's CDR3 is CASSLVDSRPYEQYF. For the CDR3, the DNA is TGTGCCAGCAGCTTAGTAGACTCTAGGCCCTACGAGCAGTACTTC.